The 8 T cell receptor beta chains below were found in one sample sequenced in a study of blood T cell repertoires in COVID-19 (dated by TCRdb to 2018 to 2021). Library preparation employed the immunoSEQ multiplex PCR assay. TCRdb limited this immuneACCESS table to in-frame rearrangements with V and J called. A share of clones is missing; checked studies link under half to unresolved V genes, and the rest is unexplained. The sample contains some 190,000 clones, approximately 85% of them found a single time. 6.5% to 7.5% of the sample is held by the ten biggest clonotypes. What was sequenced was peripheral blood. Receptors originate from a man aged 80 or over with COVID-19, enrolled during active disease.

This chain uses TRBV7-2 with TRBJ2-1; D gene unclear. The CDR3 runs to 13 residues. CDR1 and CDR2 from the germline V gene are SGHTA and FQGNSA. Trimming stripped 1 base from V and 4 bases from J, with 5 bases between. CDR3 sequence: CASSLEAYNEQFF. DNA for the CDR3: TGTGCCAGCAGCTTAGAAGCGTACAATGAGCAGTTCTTC.

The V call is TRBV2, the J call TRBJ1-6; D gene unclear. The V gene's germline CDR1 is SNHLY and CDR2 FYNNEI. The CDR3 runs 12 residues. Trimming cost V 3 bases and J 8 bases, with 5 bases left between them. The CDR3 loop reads CASSDRYSPLHF. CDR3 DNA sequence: TGTGCCAGCAGTGATAGATATTCACCCCTCCACTTT. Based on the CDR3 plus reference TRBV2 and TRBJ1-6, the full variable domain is EPEVTQTPSHQVTQMGQEVILRCVPISNHLYFYWYRQILGQKVEFLVSFYNNEISEKSEIFDDQFSVERPDGSNFTLKIRSTKLEDSAMYFCASSDRYSPLHFGNGTRLTVT.

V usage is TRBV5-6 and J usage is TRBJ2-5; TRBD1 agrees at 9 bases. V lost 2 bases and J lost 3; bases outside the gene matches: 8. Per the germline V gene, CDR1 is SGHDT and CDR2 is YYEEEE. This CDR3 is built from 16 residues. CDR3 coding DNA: TGTGCCAGCAGCTTAGCGTGGGACAGGGTAGAAGAGACCCAGTACTTC. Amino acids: CASSLAWDRVEETQYF.

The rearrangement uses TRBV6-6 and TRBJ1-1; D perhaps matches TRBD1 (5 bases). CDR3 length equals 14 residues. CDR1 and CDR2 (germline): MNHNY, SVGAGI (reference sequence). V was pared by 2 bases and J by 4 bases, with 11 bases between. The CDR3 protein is CASSYPGRGTEAFF. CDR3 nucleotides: TGTGCCAGCAGTTACCCAGGGAGGGGCACTGAAGCTTTCTTT.

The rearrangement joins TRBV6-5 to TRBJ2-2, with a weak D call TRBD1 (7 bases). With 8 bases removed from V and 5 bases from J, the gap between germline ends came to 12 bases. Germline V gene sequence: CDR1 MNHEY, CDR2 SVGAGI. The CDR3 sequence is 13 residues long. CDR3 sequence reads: CASGGGPTGELFF. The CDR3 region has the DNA TGTGCCAGCGGAGGGGGCCCAACCGGGGAGCTGTTTTTT.

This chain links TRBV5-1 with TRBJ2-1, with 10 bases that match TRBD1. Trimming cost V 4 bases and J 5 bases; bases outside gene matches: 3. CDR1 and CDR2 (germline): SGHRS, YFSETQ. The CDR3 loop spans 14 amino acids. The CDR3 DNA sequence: TGCGCCAGCAGCCCCGGGACAGGGGACAATGAGCAGTTCTTC. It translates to CASSPGTGDNEQFF.

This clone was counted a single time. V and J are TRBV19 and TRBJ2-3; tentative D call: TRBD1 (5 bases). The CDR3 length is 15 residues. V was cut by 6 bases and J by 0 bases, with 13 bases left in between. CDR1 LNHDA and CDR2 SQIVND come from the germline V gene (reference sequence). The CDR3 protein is CASSPNRPSTDTQYF. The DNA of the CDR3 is TGTGCCAGTAGCCCTAACAGGCCTAGCACAGATACGCAGTATTTT. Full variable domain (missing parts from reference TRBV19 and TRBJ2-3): DGGITQSPKYLFRKEGQNVTLSCEQNLNHDAMYWYRQDPGQGLRLIYYSQIVNDFQKGDIAEGYSVSREKKESFPLTVTSAQKNPTAFYLCASSPNRPSTDTQYFGPGTRLTVL.

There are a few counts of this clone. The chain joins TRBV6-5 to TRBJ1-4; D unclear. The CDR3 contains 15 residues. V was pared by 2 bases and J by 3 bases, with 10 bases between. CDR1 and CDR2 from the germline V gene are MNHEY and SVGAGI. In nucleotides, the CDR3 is TGTGCCAGCAGTTACGCCCTCGAGGCTAATGAAAAACTGTTTTTT. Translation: CASSYALEANEKLFF.